This TCR beta chain was retrieved from a study of response to subunit inactivated influenza vaccine. Points from the study as a whole: It was suggested by the authors that few new T cells are recruited by each seasonal influenza vaccination.

A few counts support this clonotype. Its antigen is still unknown. Using its own MiXCR run on the RT-PCR reads, TCRdb lists one record per CDR3 protein. In the table there are about 480,000 distinct CDR3 sequences, less than 30% of which are singletons. This CDR3 spans 14 amino acids. Trimming left V 5 bases short and J 3 bases short, with 11 bases between. Germline assignment: CDR1 SGHVS and CDR2 FQNEAQ. Specimen: CD4+ T cells sorted from PBMCs, collected 5 to 6 days after vaccination. This TCR was sampled from a man aged 45 to 65 who received an inactivated influenza vaccine. The chain links TRBV7-8 to TRBJ2-1; D gene ambiguous. DNA for the CDR3: TGTGCCAGCAGCAGATGGACCAGCTACAATGAGCAGTTCTTC. Its translation: CASSRWTSYNEQFF.